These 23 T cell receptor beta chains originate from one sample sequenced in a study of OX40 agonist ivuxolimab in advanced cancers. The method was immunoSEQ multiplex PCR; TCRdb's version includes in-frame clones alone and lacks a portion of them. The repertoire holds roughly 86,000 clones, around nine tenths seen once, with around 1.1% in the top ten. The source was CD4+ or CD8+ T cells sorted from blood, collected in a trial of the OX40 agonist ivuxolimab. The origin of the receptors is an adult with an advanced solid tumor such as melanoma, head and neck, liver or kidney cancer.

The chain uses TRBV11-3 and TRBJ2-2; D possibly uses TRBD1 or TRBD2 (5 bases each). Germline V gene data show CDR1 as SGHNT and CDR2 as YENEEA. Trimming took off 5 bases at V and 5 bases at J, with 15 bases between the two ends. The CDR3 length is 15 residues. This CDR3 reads CASSHPGAGTGELFF. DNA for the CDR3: TGTGCCAGCAGCCATCCCGGGGCCGGTACCGGGGAGCTGTTTTTT.

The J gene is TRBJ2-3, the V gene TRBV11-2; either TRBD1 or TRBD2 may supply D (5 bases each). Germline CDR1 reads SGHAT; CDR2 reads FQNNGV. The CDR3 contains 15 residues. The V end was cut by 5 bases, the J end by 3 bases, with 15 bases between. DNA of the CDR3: TGTGCCAGCAGCCCCGACGGGGCTAGAACAGATACGCAGTATTTT. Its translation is CASSPDGARTDTQYF.

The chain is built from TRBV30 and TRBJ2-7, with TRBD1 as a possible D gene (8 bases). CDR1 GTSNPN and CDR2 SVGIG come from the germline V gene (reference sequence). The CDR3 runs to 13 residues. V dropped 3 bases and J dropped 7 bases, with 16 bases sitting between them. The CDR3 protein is CAWRGQEGGEQYF. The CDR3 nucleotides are TGTGCCTGGAGGGGACAGGAGGGGGGGGAGCAGTACTTC. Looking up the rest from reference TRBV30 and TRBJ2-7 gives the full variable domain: SQTIHQWPATLVQPVGSPLSLECTVEGTSNPNLYWYRQAAGRGLQLLFYSVGIGQISSEVPQNLSASRPQDRQFILSSKKLLLSDSGFYLCAWRGQEGGEQYFGPGTRLTVT.

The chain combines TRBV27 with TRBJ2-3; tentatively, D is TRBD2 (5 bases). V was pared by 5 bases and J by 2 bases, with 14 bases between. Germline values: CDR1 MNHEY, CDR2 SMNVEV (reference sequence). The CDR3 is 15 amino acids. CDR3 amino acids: CASSRLAHTTDTQYF. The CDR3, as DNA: TGTGCCAGCAGTCGGCTAGCCCACACCACAGATACGCAGTATTTT.

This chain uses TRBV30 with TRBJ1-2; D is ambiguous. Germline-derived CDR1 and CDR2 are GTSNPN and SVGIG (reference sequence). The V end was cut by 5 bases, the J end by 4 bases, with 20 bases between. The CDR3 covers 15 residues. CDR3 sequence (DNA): TGTGCCTGGGGATTCCCACCAGGACGCCTCTATGGCTACACCTTC. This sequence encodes CAWGFPPGRLYGYTF.

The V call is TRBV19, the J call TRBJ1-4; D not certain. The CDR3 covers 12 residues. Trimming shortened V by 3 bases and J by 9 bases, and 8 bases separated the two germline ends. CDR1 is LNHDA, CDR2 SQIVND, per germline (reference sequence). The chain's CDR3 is CASSIGRKKLFF. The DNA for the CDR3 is TGTGCCAGTAGTATTGGGCGTAAAAAACTGTTTTTT. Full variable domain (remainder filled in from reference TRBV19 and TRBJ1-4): DGGITQSPKYLFRKEGQNVTLSCEQNLNHDAMYWYRQDPGQGLRLIYYSQIVNDFQKGDIAEGYSVSREKKESFPLTVTSAQKNPTAFYLCASSIGRKKLFFGSGTQLSVL.

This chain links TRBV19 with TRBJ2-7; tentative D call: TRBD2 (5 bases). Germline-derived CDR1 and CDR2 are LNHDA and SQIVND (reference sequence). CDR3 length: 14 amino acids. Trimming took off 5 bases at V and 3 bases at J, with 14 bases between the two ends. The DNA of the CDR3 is TGTGCCAGTAGTGCTGGACTGCCTTACTACGAGCAGTACTTC. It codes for CASSAGLPYYEQYF.

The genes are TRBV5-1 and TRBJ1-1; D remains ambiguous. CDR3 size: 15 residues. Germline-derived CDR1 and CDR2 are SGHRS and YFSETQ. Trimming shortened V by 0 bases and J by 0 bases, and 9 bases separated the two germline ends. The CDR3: CASSLDPQMNTEAFF. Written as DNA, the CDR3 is TGCGCCAGCAGCTTGGACCCACAGATGAACACTGAAGCTTTCTTT.

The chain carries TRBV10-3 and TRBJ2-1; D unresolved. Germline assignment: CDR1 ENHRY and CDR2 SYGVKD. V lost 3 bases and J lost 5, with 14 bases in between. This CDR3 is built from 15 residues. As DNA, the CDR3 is TGTGCCATCAGTGAAGAAGGGCGCCCCAACAATGAGCAGTTCTTC. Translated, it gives CAISEEGRPNNEQFF.

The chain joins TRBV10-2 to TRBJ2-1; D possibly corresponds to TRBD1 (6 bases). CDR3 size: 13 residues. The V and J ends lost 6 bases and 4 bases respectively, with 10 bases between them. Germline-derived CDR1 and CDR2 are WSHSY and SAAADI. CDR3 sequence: CASRETGYNEQFF. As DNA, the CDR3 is TGCGCCAGCAGGGAGACAGGTTACAATGAGCAGTTCTTC.

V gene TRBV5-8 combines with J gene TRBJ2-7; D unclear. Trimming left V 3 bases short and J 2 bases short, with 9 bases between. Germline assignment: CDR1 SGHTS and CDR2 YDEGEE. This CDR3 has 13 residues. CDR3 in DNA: TGTGCCAGCAGCTGGGTCGGCGCCTACGAGCAGTACTTC. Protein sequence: CASSWVGAYEQYF.

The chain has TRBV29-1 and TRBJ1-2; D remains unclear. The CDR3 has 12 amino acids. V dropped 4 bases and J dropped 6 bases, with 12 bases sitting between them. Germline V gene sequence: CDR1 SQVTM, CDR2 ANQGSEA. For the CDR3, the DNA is TGCAGCGTTGCGAAGGCTGGGAATGGCTACACCTTC. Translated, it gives CSVAKAGNGYTF.

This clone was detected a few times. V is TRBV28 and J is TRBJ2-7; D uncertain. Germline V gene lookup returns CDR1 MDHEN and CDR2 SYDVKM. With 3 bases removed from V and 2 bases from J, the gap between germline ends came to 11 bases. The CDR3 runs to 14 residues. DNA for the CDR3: TGTGCCAGCAGTTTGTCAGCGACAACCTACGAGCAGTACTTC. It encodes CASSLSATTYEQYF.

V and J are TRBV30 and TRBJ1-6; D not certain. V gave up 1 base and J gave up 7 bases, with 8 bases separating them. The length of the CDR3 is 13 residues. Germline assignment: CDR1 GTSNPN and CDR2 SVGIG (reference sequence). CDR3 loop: CAWSDDGNSPLHF. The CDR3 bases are TGTGCCTGGAGTGACGATGGGAATTCACCCCTCCACTTT. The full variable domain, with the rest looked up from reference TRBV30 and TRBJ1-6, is SQTIHQWPATLVQPVGSPLSLECTVEGTSNPNLYWYRQAAGRGLQLLFYSVGIGQISSEVPQNLSASRPQDRQFILSSKKLLLSDSGFYLCAWSDDGNSPLHFGNGTRLTVT.

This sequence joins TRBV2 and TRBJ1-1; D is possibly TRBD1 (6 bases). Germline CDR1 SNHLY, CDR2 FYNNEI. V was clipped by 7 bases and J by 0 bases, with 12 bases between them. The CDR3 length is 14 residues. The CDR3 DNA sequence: TGTGCCAGCAAGAGGACAGAATTGAACACTGAAGCTTTCTTT. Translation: CASKRTELNTEAFF. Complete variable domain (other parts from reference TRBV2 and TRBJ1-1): EPEVTQTPSHQVTQMGQEVILRCVPISNHLYFYWYRQILGQKVEFLVSFYNNEISEKSEIFDDQFSVERPDGSNFTLKIRSTKLEDSAMYFCASKRTELNTEAFFGQGTRLTVV.

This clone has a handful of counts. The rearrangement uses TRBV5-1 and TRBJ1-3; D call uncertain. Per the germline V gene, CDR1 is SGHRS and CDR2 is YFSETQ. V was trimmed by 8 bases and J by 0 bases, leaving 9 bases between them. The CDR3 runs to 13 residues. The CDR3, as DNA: TGCGCCAGTCGGACCGGCTCTGGAAACACCATATATTTT. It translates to CASRTGSGNTIYF.

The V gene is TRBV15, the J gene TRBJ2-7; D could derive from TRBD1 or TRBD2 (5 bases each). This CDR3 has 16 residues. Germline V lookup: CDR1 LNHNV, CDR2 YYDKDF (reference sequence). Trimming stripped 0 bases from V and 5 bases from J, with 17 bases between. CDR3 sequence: CATSREGLQKGDEQYF. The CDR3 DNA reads TGTGCCACCAGCAGAGAAGGACTCCAGAAAGGGGACGAGCAGTACTTC. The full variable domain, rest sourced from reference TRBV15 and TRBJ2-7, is DAMVIQNPRYQVTQFGKPVTLSCSQTLNHNVMYWYQQKSSQAPKLLFHYYDKDFNNEADTPDNFQSRRPNTSFCFLDIRSPGLGDTAMYLCATSREGLQKGDEQYFGPGTRLTVT.

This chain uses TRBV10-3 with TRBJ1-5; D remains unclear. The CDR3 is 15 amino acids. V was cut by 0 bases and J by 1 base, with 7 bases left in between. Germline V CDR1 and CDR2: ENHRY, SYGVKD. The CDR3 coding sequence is TGTGCCATCAGTGAGTCGGGAGGGAGCAATCAGCCCCAGCATTTT. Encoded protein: CAISESGGSNQPQHF.

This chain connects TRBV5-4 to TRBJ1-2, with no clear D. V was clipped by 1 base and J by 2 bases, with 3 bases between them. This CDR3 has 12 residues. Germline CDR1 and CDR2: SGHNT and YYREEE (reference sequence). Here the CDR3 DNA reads TGTGCCAGCAGCTTGCCAAACTATGGCTACACCTTC. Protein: CASSLPNYGYTF.

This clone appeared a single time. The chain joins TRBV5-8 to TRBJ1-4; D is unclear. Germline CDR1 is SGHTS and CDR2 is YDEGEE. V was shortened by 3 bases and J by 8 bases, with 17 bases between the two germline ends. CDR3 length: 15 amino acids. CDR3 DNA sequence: TGTGCCAGCAGCTCGGCCGGATCACACGGGGAAAAACTGTTTTTT. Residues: CASSSAGSHGEKLFF.

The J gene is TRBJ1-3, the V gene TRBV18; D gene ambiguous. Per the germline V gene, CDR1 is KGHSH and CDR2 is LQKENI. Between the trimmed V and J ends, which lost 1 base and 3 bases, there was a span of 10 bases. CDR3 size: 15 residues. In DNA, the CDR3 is TGTGCCAGCTCACCACAGAAAGGGATTGGAAACACCATATATTTT. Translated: CASSPQKGIGNTIYF.

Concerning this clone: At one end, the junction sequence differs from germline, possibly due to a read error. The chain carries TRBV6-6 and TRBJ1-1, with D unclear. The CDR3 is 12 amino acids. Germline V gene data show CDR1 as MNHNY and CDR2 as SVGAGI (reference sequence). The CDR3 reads CASSITNIEAFF. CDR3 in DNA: TGTGCCAGCAGCATCACCAACATTGAAGCTTTCTTT.

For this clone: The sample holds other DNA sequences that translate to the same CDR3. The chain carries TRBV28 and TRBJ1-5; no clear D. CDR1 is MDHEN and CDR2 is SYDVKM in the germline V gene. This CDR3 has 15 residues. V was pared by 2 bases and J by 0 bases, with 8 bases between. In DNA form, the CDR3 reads TGTGCCAGCAGTTTAAAATCCGGTAGCAATCAGCCCCAGCATTTT. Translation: CASSLKSGSNQPQHF.